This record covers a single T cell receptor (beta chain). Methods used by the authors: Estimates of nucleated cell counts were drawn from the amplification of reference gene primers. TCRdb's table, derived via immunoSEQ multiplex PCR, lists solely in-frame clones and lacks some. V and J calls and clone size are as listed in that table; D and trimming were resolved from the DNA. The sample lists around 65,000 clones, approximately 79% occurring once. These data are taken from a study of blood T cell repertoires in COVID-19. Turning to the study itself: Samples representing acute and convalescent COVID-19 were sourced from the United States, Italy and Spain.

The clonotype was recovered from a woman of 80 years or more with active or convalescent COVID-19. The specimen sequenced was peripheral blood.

CDR3 region: CASSGGVSGVSDTQYF. In nucleotides, the CDR3 is TGCGCCAGCAGTGGTGGTGTTAGCGGGGTCTCAGATACGCAGTATTTT. The chain couples TRBV10-2 to TRBJ2-3, with TRBD2 identical over 8 bases. Germline V CDR1 and CDR2: WSHSY, SAAADI. The CDR3 length is 16 residues. With 4 bases clipped from V and 4 bases from J, the junction kept 10 bases outside the gene matches.